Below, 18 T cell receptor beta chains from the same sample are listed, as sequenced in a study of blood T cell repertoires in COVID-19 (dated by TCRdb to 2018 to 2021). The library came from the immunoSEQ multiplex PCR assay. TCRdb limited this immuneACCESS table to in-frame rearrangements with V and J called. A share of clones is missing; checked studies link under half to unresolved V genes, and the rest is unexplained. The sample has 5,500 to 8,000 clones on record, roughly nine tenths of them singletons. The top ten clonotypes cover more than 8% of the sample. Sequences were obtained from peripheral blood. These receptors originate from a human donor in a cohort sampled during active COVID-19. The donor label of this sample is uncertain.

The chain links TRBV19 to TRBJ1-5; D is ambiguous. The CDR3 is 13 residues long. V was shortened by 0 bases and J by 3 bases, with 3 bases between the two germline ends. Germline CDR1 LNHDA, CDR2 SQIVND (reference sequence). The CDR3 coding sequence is TGTGCCAGTAGTATAGAAGCCAATCAGCCCCAGCATTTT. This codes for CASSIEANQPQHF.

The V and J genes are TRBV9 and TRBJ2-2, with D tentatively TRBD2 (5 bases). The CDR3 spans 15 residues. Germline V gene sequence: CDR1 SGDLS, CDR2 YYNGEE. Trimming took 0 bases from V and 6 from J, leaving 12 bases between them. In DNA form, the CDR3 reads TGTGCCAGCAGCGTAGGGACTGGGGAGTCCGGGGAGCTGTTTTTT. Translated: CASSVGTGESGELFF.

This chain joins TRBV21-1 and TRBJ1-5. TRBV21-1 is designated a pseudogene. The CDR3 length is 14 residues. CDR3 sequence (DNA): TGTGCCAGCAGCAGGAGGGCCCTGGGAAAGCCCCAGCATTTT. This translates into CASSRRALGKPQHF.

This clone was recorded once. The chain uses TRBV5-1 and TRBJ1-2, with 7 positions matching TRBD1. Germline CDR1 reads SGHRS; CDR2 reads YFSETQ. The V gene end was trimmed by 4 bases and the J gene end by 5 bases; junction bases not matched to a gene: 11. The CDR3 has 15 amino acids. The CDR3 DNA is TGCGCCAGCAGCCGAGGACAGGAACTGGTGTATGGCTACACCTTC. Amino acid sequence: CASSRGQELVYGYTF.

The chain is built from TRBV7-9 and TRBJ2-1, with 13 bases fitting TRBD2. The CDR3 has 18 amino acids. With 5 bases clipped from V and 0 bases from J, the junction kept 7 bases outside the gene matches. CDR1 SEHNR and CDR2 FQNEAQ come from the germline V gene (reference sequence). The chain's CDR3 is CASSPGLAGISSYNEQFF. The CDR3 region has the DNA TGTGCCAGCAGCCCGGGACTAGCGGGAATCAGCTCCTACAATGAGCAGTTCTTC.

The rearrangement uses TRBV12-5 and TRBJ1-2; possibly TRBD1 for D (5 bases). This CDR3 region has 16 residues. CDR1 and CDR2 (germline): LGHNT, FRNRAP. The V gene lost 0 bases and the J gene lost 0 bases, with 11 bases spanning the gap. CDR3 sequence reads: CASGLVFREPNYGYTF. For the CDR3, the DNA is TGTGCTAGTGGTTTGGTATTCAGGGAACCTAACTATGGCTACACCTTC.

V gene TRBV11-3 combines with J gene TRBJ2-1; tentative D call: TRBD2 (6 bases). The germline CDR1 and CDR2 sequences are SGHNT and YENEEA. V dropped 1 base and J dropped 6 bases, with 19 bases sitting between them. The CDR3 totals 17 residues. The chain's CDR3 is CASSLGGGTPRSNEQFF. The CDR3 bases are TGTGCCAGCAGCTTAGGAGGCGGGACTCCCCGGAGCAATGAGCAGTTCTTC.

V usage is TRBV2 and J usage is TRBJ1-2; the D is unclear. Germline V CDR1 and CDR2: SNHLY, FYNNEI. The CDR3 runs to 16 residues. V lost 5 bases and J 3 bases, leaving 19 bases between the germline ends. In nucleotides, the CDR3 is TGTGCCAGCAGTCCGATCAGTGGGCCTACTTACTATGGCTACACCTTC. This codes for CASSPISGPTYYGYTF.

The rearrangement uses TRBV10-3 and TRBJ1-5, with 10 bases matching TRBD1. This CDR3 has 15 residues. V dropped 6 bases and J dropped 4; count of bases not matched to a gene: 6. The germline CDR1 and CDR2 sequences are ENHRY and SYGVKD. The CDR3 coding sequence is TGTGCCATCAGCAGAGGACAGGGGGGAAATCAGCCCCAGCATTTT. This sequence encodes CAISRGQGGNQPQHF.

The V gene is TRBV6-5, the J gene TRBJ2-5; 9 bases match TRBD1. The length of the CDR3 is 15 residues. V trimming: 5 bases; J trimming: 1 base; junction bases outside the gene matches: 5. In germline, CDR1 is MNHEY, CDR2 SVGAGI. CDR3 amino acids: CASSLGDRVQETQYF. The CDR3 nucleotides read TGTGCCAGCAGTCTGGGGGACAGGGTCCAAGAGACCCAGTACTTC.

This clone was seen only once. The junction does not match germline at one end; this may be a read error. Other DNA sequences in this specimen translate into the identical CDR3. The CDR3 DNA reads as TGTGCCAGCAGTCCGACCGACAGGCTAAACTACGGCTACACCTTC. Encoded protein: CASSPTDRLNYGYTF. This sequence joins TRBV25-1 and TRBJ1-2; a possible D gene is TRBD1 (6 bases). This CDR3 has 15 amino acids. Germline V gene sequence: CDR1 MGHDK, CDR2 SYGVNS.

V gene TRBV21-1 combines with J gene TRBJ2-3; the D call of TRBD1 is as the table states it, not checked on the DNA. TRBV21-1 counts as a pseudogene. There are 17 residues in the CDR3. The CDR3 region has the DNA TGTGCCAGCCCTCTGGACGAGAGACAGGGGTATACAGATACGCAGTATTTT. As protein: CASPLDERQGYTDTQYF.

CDR3 sequence reads: CASQFRQGVYNEQFF. CDR3 bases: TGTGCCAGTCAATTTCGACAGGGGGTTTACAATGAGCAGTTCTTC. The chain is built from TRBV6-6 and TRBJ2-1, with 9 bases lining up with TRBD1. The CDR3 loop spans 15 amino acids. Germline-derived CDR1 and CDR2 are MNHNY and SVGAGI (reference sequence). Unmatched junction bases numbered 10, after V lost 9 bases and J lost 4 bases.

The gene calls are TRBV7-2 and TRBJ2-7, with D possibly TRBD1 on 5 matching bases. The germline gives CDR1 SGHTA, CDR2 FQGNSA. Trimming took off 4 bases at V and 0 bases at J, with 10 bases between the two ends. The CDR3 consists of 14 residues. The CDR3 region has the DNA TGTGCCAGCAGCTCAGACAGCTACTCCTACGAGCAGTACTTC. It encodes CASSSDSYSYEQYF.

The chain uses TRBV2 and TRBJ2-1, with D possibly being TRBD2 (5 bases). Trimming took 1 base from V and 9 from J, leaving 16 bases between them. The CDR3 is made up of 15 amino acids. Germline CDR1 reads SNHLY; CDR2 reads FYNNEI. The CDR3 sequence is CASSEESPGDGEQFF. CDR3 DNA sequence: TGTGCCAGCAGTGAAGAGAGTCCCGGGGATGGTGAGCAGTTCTTC. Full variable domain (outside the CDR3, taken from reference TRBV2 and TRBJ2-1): EPEVTQTPSHQVTQMGQEVILRCVPISNHLYFYWYRQILGQKVEFLVSFYNNEISEKSEIFDDQFSVERPDGSNFTLKIRSTKLEDSAMYFCASSEESPGDGEQFFGPGTRLTVL.

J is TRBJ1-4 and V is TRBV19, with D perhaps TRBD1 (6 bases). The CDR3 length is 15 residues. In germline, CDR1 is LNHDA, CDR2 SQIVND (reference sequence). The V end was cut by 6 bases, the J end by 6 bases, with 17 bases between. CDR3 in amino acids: CASRPGEGSDEKLFF. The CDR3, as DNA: TGTGCCAGTAGACCAGGGGAAGGGTCGGATGAAAAACTGTTTTTT. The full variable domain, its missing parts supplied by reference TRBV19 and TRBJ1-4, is DGGITQSPKYLFRKEGQNVTLSCEQNLNHDAMYWYRQDPGQGLRLIYYSQIVNDFQKGDIAEGYSVSREKKESFPLTVTSAQKNPTAFYLCASRPGEGSDEKLFFGSGTQLSVL.

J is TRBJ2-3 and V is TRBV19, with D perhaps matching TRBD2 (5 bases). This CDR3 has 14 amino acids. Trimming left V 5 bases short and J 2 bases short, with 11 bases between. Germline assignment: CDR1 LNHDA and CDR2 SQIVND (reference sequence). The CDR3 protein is CASSYGVITDTQYF. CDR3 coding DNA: TGTGCCAGTAGTTACGGGGTGATCACAGATACGCAGTATTTT. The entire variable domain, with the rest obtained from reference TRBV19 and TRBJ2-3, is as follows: DGGITQSPKYLFRKEGQNVTLSCEQNLNHDAMYWYRQDPGQGLRLIYYSQIVNDFQKGDIAEGYSVSREKKESFPLTVTSAQKNPTAFYLCASSYGVITDTQYFGPGTRLTVL.

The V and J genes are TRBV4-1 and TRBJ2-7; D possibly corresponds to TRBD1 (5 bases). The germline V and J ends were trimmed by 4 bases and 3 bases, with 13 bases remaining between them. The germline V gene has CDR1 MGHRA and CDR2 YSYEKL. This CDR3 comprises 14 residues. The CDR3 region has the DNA TGCGCCAGCAGCCCCCCTGGACAAATCTACGAGCAGTACTTC. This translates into CASSPPGQIYEQYF.